This TCR beta chain was recorded in a study of STAT5B mutations in CD4+ large granular lymphocyte leukemia. The V end was cut by 6 bases, the J end by 5 bases, with 13 bases between. The CDR3 is 13 residues long. The germline gives CDR1 SNHLY, CDR2 FYNNEI. The assay was run at survey level. Source study methods: Lowest detectable productive clonotype frequency was 2.59 x 10-5. Here immunoSEQ multiplex PCR was the method, and the copy in TCRdb shows in-frame clones only, minus some. From that table come the V and J calls and clone size; the DNA was used to work out D and trimming. Of 35,000 or so clones in the sample, 70% to 90% were seen once.

The chain employs TRBV2 and TRBJ2-5; D is possibly TRBD2 (5 bases). The sequencing input was CD4+ T cells from blood buffy coats. The sequence was obtained from a human donor in good health. CDR3 region: CASSTAPGETQYF. DNA of the CDR3: TGTGCCAGCAGCACAGCGCCGGGGGAGACCCAGTACTTC.